A selection of T cell receptor beta chains follows, all from one sample in a study of OX40 agonist ivuxolimab in advanced cancers. The table came from immunoSEQ multiplex PCR; TCRdb's copy has only in-frame clones and leaves some out. The sample carries about 80,000 clones, around 94% recorded once. The sample consisted of CD4+ or CD8+ T cells sorted from blood, taken in a trial of the OX40 agonist ivuxolimab. These TCRs come from an adult with an advanced solid tumor such as melanoma, head and neck, liver or kidney cancer. Both conserved end residues are part of each CDR3. Fields, in order: V gene, clone size, J gene, D gene, CDR3 protein, CDR3 DNA. The D gene is left open where the match is weak. Rows give clone size only sometimes, using once, few, many, or a class for an expanded clone.

V: TRBV27
size: -
J: TRBJ2-7
D: -
CDR3: CASSSDGMGSYEQYF
DNA: TGTGCCAGCAGCTCAGACGGGATGGGTTCCTACGAGCAGTACTTC

V: TRBV4-1
size: -
J: TRBJ2-7
D: -
CDR3: CASSQSGLYEQYF
DNA: TGCGCCAGCAGCCAGTCGGGCCTCTACGAGCAGTACTTC

V: TRBV5-6
size: -
J: TRBJ2-7
D: -
CDR3: CASSLVPGSSYEQYF
DNA: TGTGCCAGCAGCTTGGTTCCGGGTAGCTCCTACGAGCAGTACTTC

V: TRBV19
size: -
J: TRBJ2-7
D: -
CDR3: CATSPGRGYEQYF
DNA: TGTGCCACAAGCCCGGGGCGGGGTTACGAGCAGTACTTC

V: TRBV2
size: -
J: TRBJ2-2
D: TRBD2
CDR3: CASGRAGWIPGELFF
DNA: TGTGCCAGCGGGAGGGCAGGGTGGATCCCCGGGGAGCTGTTTTTT

V: TRBV4-3
size: once
J: TRBJ1-1
D: -
CDR3: CASSLMGESTEAFF
DNA: TGCGCCAGCAGTCTTATGGGCGAGAGCACTGAAGCTTTCTTT

V: TRBV5-1
size: once
J: TRBJ2-5
D: TRBD2
CDR3: CASSLWSQREVPETQYF
DNA: TGCGCCAGCAGCTTGTGGAGCCAGCGGGAGGTCCCAGAGACCCAGTACTTC

V: TRBV2
size: -
J: TRBJ2-7
D: -
CDR3: CASSEALYRRYEQYF
DNA: TGTGCCAGCAGTGAAGCGCTCTACAGAAGGTACGAGCAGTACTTC

V: TRBV2
size: -
J: TRBJ2-7
D: -
CDR3: CASSGHSPPSSYEQYF
DNA: TGTGCCAGCAGTGGTCACAGTCCACCGAGCTCCTACGAGCAGTACTTC

V: TRBV12-5
size: -
J: TRBJ2-1
D: TRBD2
CDR3: CASGLVIAGAVYNEQFF
DNA: TGTGCTAGTGGTTTGGTAATAGCGGGAGCTGTTTACAATGAGCAGTTCTTC

V: TRBV11-3
size: -
J: TRBJ2-1
D: -
CDR3: CASMRYSSYNEQFF
DNA: TGTGCCAGCATGCGGTACAGCTCCTACAATGAGCAGTTCTTC

V: TRBV15
size: -
J: TRBJ2-7
D: -
CDR3: CATSRDQTDEQYF
DNA: TGTGCCACCAGCAGAGATCAGACTGACGAGCAGTACTTC

V: TRBV2
size: -
J: TRBJ2-7
D: -
CDR3: CASSAPGTYYEQYF
DNA: TGTGCCAGCAGTGCTCCCGGGACATACTACGAGCAGTACTTC

V: TRBV7-9
size: once
J: TRBJ1-1
D: -
CDR3: CASSLASATEAFF
DNA: TGTGCCAGCAGCTTAGCCAGTGCCACTGAAGCTTTCTTT

V: TRBV5-1
size: once
J: TRBJ2-1
D: -
CDR3: CASWGRGEAVNEQFF
DNA: TGCGCCAGCTGGGGAAGAGGAGAAGCGGTCAATGAGCAGTTCTTC

V: TRBV9
size: -
J: TRBJ1-5
D: -
CDR3: CASSVAPWLLNQPQHF
DNA: TGTGCCAGCAGCGTAGCACCGTGGCTCCTCAATCAGCCCCAGCATTTT

V: TRBV9
size: -
J: TRBJ2-3
D: -
CDR3: CASSVAGGAGASDTQYF
DNA: TGTGCCAGCAGCGTAGCAGGGGGGGCAGGGGCCTCAGATACGCAGTATTTT

V: TRBV19
size: -
J: TRBJ2-2
D: -
CDR3: CASSIRSLGWNTGELFF
DNA: TGTGCCAGTAGTATACGGTCTCTAGGTTGGAACACCGGGGAGCTGTTTTTT

V: TRBV2
size: -
J: TRBJ1-1
D: -
CDR3: CASRDPGVVNTEAFF
DNA: TGTGCCAGCAGAGACCCAGGGGTCGTGAACACTGAAGCTTTCTTT

V: TRBV2
size: -
J: TRBJ1-2
D: TRBD1
CDR3: CASSVTTGGTPNYGYTF
DNA: TGTGCCAGCAGTGTAACAACAGGGGGAACGCCTAACTATGGCTACACCTTC

V: TRBV29-1
size: -
J: TRBJ1-1
D: -
CDR3: CSVYRLGPNTEAFF
DNA: TGCAGCGTTTACAGGCTCGGGCCGAACACTGAAGCTTTCTTT

V: TRBV27
size: -
J: TRBJ2-7
D: -
CDR3: CASSLGLTLYEQYF
DNA: TGTGCCAGCAGCCTCGGACTGACCCTCTACGAGCAGTACTTC

V: TRBV6-1
size: -
J: TRBJ1-4
D: -
CDR3: CASSEGVGTNEKLFF
DNA: TGTGCCAGCAGTGAAGGTGTCGGTACTAATGAAAAACTGTTTTTT

V: TRBV18
size: -
J: TRBJ2-7
D: -
CDR3: CASSPPQGPRYEQYF
DNA: TGTGCCAGCTCACCACCTCAGGGACCACGATACGAGCAGTACTTC

V: TRBV5-6
size: -
J: TRBJ2-3
D: -
CDR3: CASSSFLAFRQYF
DNA: TGTGCCAGCAGCTCTTTCTTAGCGTTTAGGCAGTATTTT

V: TRBV27
size: -
J: TRBJ2-7
D: -
CDR3: CASSLDPGRTYEQYF
DNA: TGTGCCAGCAGTTTAGACCCAGGTCGAACCTACGAGCAGTACTTC

V: TRBV7-2
size: -
J: TRBJ2-7
D: TRBD2
CDR3: CASSPGLAEGIYEQYF
DNA: TGTGCCAGCAGCCCCGGACTAGCGGAGGGGATCTACGAGCAGTACTTC

V: TRBV5-1
size: once
J: TRBJ2-7
D: TRBD2
CDR3: CASSFSGNLLEQYF
DNA: TGCGCCAGCAGCTTCAGCGGGAACCTTCTCGAGCAGTACTTC

V: TRBV19
size: -
J: TRBJ1-3
D: TRBD1
CDR3: CASSPGQGDSWVGNTIYF
DNA: TGTGCCAGTAGTCCGGGACAGGGGGACTCGTGGGTAGGAAACACCATATATTTT

V: TRBV5-8
size: -
J: TRBJ2-5
D: -
CDR3: CASSSQGGETQYF
DNA: TGTGCCAGCAGCTCTCAGGGAGGAGAGACCCAGTACTTC

V: TRBV6-1
size: -
J: TRBJ1-5
D: -
CDR3: CASRIITPRQPQHF
DNA: TGTGCCAGCAGGATTATTACCCCCAGGCAGCCCCAGCATTTT

V: TRBV7-5
size: -
J: TRBJ2-5
D: -
CDR3: CASSAQLAEETQYF
DNA: TGTGCCAGCAGCGCACAACTAGCTGAAGAGACCCAGTACTTC

V: TRBV7-8
size: -
J: TRBJ2-7
D: TRBD2
CDR3: CASSLTRTSGPTYEQYF
DNA: TGTGCCAGCAGCTTAACCCGGACTAGCGGGCCGACCTACGAGCAGTACTTC

V: TRBV2
size: -
J: TRBJ2-1
D: TRBD1
CDR3: CASSLYDRGPYNEQFF
DNA: TGTGCCAGCAGTCTTTATGACAGGGGGCCCTACAATGAGCAGTTCTTC

V: TRBV28
size: -
J: TRBJ1-5
D: -
CDR3: CASSDVRRNQPQHF
DNA: TGTGCCAGCAGTGACGTAAGGAGAAACCAGCCCCAGCATTTT

V: TRBV29-1
size: -
J: TRBJ1-2
D: -
CDR3: CSVEALDFFLGNYGYTF
DNA: TGCAGCGTTGAAGCACTGGACTTTTTCCTGGGGAACTATGGCTACACCTTC

V: TRBV25-1
size: -
J: TRBJ2-7
D: -
CDR3: CASSDHSELHLYEQYF
DNA: TGTGCCAGCAGTGACCACTCCGAACTGCATTTATACGAGCAGTACTTC

V: TRBV19
size: few
J: TRBJ1-2
D: -
CDR3: CASIPGPSFGEGYTF
DNA: TGTGCCAGTATCCCCGGGCCTAGCTTCGGCGAGGGCTACACCTTC

V: TRBV7-9
size: -
J: TRBJ2-1
D: -
CDR3: CASSLTDISYNEQFF
DNA: TGTGCCAGCAGCTTAACGGATATCTCCTACAATGAGCAGTTCTTC

V: TRBV6-4
size: -
J: TRBJ2-2
D: TRBD2
CDR3: CASTLTSGRPGELFF
DNA: TGTGCCAGCACTCTGACTAGCGGGAGACCCGGGGAGCTGTTTTTT

V: TRBV7-9
size: -
J: TRBJ2-7
D: -
CDR3: CASRKGYEQYF
DNA: TGTGCCAGCAGGAAGGGCTACGAGCAGTACTTC

V: TRBV28
size: -
J: TRBJ2-1
D: -
CDR3: CASSFPGNEQFF
DNA: TGTGCCAGCAGTTTTCCGGGAAATGAGCAGTTCTTC

V: TRBV7-9
size: once
J: TRBJ1-6
D: -
CDR3: CASSLYRDESPLHF
DNA: TGTGCCAGCAGCTTGTACAGGGACGAGTCACCCCTCCACTTT

V: TRBV2
size: -
J: TRBJ1-4
D: TRBD1
CDR3: CASSDIQGGEKLFF
DNA: TGTGCCAGCAGTGATATACAGGGGGGCGAAAAACTGTTTTTT

V: TRBV19
size: -
J: TRBJ2-1
D: TRBD2
CDR3: CASSIEGGLVASGRNEQFF
DNA: TGTGCCAGTAGTATTGAGGGTGGACTGGTGGCTAGCGGGAGGAATGAGCAGTTCTTC

V: TRBV5-4
size: -
J: TRBJ2-1
D: TRBD2
CDR3: CASTPGGAPYNEQFF
DNA: TGTGCCAGCACCCCGGGGGGTGCCCCTTACAATGAGCAGTTCTTC

V: TRBV28
size: -
J: TRBJ2-7
D: -
CDR3: CASSRELTSSYEQYF
DNA: TGTGCCAGCAGTCGAGAGCTGACCTCCTCCTACGAGCAGTACTTC

V: TRBV9
size: -
J: TRBJ2-1
D: TRBD2
CDR3: CASSGLAGVSNEQFF
DNA: TGTGCCAGCAGCGGTCTAGCGGGAGTAAGCAATGAGCAGTTCTTC

V: TRBV15
size: once
J: TRBJ2-7
D: -
CDR3: CATSSEDSLSYEQYF
DNA: TGTGCCACCAGCAGTGAGGACAGCCTCTCCTACGAGCAGTACTTC

V: TRBV9
size: -
J: TRBJ2-5
D: -
CDR3: CASSGGAVQETQYF
DNA: TGTGCCAGCAGCGGAGGGGCAGTCCAAGAGACCCAGTACTTC

V: TRBV27
size: -
J: TRBJ2-1
D: -
CDR3: CASSSHSRSSYNEQFF
DNA: TGTGCCAGCAGTTCCCATAGCCGGAGCTCCTACAATGAGCAGTTCTTC

V: TRBV7-9
size: -
J: TRBJ1-1
D: -
CDR3: CASSLVGGYTEAFF
DNA: TGTGCCAGCAGCTTAGTGGGGGGTTACACTGAAGCTTTCTTT

V: TRBV30
size: once
J: TRBJ1-1
D: -
CDR3: CAWSEGFNTEAFF
DNA: TGTGCCTGGAGTGAGGGGTTTAACACTGAAGCTTTCTTT